Listed here is a single T cell receptor beta chain. Its antigen is not identified. The data stem from a study of cytomegalovirus exposure and HLA in healthy donors. The overall study: Some 85 million unique TCRs, all from HLA-typed donors, were included in an early release of the data.

PCR employed 60 Vbeta and 13 Jbeta primers. Authors' analysis steps: It was a later analysis that counted roughly 80 million unique TCR beta chains, of which some 12 million were shared. Sequenced by immunoSEQ multiplex PCR; TCRdb stores in-frame clones only, minus some. The D gene and trimming were derived from the DNA, and the V and J assignments and clone size from that table. The sample has some 150,000 clones, 79% seen once. Study-wide results and caveats: Among TCR beta chains, those listed as cytomegalovirus-associated numbered fewer than 200. In vitro data verified a few CMV-associated chains as specific for CMV antigens.

There are 16 residues in the CDR3. In germline, CDR1 is MNHNY, CDR2 SVGAGI (reference sequence). Trimming took 2 bases from V and 1 from J; bases not matched to a gene: 4. The rearrangement uses TRBV6-6 and TRBJ1-1; 10 nucleotides align to TRBD1. The origin of this receptor is a man aged 50 to 59 in good health and CMV-seropositive. What was sequenced was PBMCs. The CDR3 here is CASSYPRTGGNTEAFF. In DNA form, the CDR3 reads TGTGCCAGCAGTTACCCCCGGACAGGGGGGAACACTGAAGCTTTCTTT.